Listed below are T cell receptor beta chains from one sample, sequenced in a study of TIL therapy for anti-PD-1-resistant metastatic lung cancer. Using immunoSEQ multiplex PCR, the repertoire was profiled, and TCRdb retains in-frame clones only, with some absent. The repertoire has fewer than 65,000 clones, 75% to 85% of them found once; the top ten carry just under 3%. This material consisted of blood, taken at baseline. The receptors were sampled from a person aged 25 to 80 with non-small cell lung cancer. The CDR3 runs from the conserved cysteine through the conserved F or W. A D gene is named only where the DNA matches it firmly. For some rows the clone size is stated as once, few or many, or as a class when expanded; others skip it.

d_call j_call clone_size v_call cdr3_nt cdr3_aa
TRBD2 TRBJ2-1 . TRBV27 TGTGCCAGCAGTTTGAGACTAGCCACCTACAATGAGCAGTTCTTC CASSLRLATYNEQFF
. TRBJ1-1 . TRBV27 TGTGCCAGCAGTTTGAAGGGGCCCCCTATGAACACTGAAGCTTTCTTT CASSLKGPPMNTEAFF
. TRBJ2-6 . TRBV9 TGTGCCAGCAGCCCACGGACACTCGGATCTGGGGCCAACGTCCTGACTTTC CASSPRTLGSGANVLTF
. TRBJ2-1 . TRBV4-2 TGTGCCAGCACCCAGGGGGGGAGCTCCTACAATGAGCAGTTCTTC CASTQGGSSYNEQFF
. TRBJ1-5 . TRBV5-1 TGCGCCAGCAGCTTGGAGGGGAGTGATCAGCCCCAGCATTTT CASSLEGSDQPQHF
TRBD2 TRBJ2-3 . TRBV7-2 TGTGCCAGCAGGCTAGCGGGGGGGCCAGATACGCAGTATTTT CASRLAGGPDTQYF
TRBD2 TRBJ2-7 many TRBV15 TGTGCCACCAGCAGAGACCGGGAGGGTAGGTACGAGCAGTACTTC CATSRDREGRYEQYF
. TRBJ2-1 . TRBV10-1 TGCGCCAGCAGTGAGTCGACCCCAACTTCTTACAATGAGCAGTTCTTC CASSESTPTSYNEQFF
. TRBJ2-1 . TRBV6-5 TGTGCCAGCACAGGGGACGGCTACAATGAGCAGTTCTTC CASTGDGYNEQFF
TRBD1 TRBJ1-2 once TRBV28 TGTGCCAGCAGTTTACCCCGGACAGGGGGCCGTGGCTACACCTTC CASSLPRTGGRGYTF
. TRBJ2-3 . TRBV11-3 TGTGCCAGCAGCCGTCCCACTCGCCTGGGGCGTTTGAAAACAGATACGCAGTATTTT CASSRPTRLGRLKTDTQYF
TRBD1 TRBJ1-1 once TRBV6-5 TGTGCCAGCCGATCGGGTGACAGGGATACTGAAGCTTTCTTT CASRSGDRDTEAFF
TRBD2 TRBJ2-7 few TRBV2 TGTGCCAGCAGTGCAAGCGGGAGCTACGAGCAGTACTTC CASSASGSYEQYF
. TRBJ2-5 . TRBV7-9 TGTGCCAGCAGCGTCGACAGTATCCAGACCCAGTACTTC CASSVDSIQTQYF
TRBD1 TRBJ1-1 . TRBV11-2 TGTGCCAGCAGCCGGGACAGGGTCACTGAAGCTTTCTTT CASSRDRVTEAFF
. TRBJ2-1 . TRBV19 TGTGCCAGTAGTATACTAGGCGGGATAAGCTCCTACAATGAGCAGTTCTTC CASSILGGISSYNEQFF
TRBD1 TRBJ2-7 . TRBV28 TGTGCCAGCAGTCCGGGGTTCGAGGGACAGTTCTACGAGCAGTACTTC CASSPGFEGQFYEQYF
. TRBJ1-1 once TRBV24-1 TGTGCCACCAGTGAGTCGACAGCTGGTAATCGGGACACTGAAGCTTTCTTT CATSESTAGNRDTEAFF
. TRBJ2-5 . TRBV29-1 TGCAGCGTTGACAAGGGGCAGGAGACCCAGTACTTC CSVDKGQETQYF
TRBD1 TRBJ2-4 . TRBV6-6 TGTGCCAGCAGCGAGACAGGGGCCCTACTGAACATTCAGTACTTC CASSETGALLNIQYF
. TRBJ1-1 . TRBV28 TGTGCCGAGGCAGAAGCGAACACTGAAGCTTTCTTT CAEAEANTEAFF
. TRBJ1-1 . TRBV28 TGTGCCAGCAGTCTACTCCGAGACATTCCCTCTATGAACACTGAAGCTTTCTTT CASSLLRDIPSMNTEAFF
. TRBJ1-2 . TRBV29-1 TGCAGCGCCCGGACATACGGCGACTCTGGCTACACCTTC CSARTYGDSGYTF
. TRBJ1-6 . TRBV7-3 TGTGCCAGCAGCTCTGGACTGCAGAATTCACCCCTCCACTTT CASSSGLQNSPLHF
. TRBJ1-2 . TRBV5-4 TGTGCCAGCAGCTCAACAGGGCTCTATGGCTACACCTTC CASSSTGLYGYTF
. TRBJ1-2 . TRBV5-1 TGCGCCAGCAGCCCGGGCCGGAGGAACTATGGCTACACCTTC CASSPGRRNYGYTF
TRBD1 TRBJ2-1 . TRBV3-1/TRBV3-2 TGTGCCAGCAGCCAAGACGGGGACAGGAGAAATGAGCAGTTCTTC CASSQDGDRRNEQFF
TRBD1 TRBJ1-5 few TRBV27 TGTGCCAGCAGTTTACAGGGGGATCAGCCCCAGCATTTT CASSLQGDQPQHF
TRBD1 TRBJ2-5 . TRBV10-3 TGTGCCATCAGTGGGGACAGGGACGAGACCCAGTACTTC CAISGDRDETQYF
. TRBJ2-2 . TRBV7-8 TGTGCCAGCAGCTTAATGGGCAGGGACACCGGGGAGCTGTTTTTT CASSLMGRDTGELFF
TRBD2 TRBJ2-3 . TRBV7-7 TGTGCTAGCAGCTTAGCTAGCGGGGTCACAGATACGCAGTATTTT CASSLASGVTDTQYF
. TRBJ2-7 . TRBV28 TGTGCCAGCAGTTTTGGCTACCTAATCTCCTACGAGCAGTACTTC CASSFGYLISYEQYF
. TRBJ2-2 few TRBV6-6 TGTGCCAGCAGTCTCCAGGGAACCGGGGAGCTGTTTTTT CASSLQGTGELFF
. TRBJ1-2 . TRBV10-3 TGTGCCATCAGTGAGTCGGGCCCCGATGGGAGTGGCTACACCTTC CAISESGPDGSGYTF
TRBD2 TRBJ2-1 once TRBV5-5 TGTGCCAGCAGCCCCTCTAGCGGGAGTGCAATAAATGAGCAGTTCTTC CASSPSSGSAINEQFF
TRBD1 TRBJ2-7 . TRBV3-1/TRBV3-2 TGTGCCAGCAGCCAAGATGGTACCCGGGACAGGGGGACCGAGCAGTACTTC CASSQDGTRDRGTEQYF
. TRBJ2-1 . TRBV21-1 TGTGCCAGCAGCAAGGGTCTAGCGGGAGGGCCTTTAAGTAATGAGCAGTTCTTC CASSKGLAGGPLSNEQFF
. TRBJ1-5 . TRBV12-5 TGTGCTAGTGGTTTGGTACTTAGGGGCTTGGAGCCCCAGCATTTT CASGLVLRGLEPQHF
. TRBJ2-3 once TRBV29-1 TGCACCCTCCGAGCCCAGGGGACAGATACGCAGTATTTT CTLRAQGTDTQYF
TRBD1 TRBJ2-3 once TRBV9 TGTGCCAGCAGCGGTCGGACAGGGGGTCCCCCAGATACGCAGTATTTT CASSGRTGGPPDTQYF
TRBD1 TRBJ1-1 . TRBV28 TGTGCCAGCACTCCCTCGGACAGGGCGAACACTGAAGCTTTCTTT CASTPSDRANTEAFF
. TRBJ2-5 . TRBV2 TGTGCCAGCAGTGAAAAGGAGACCCAGTACTTC CASSEKETQYF
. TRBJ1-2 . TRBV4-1 TGCGCCAGCAGCCGCCGCAGGGAGGACTATGGCTACACCTTC CASSRRREDYGYTF
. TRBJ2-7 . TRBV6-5 TGTGCCAGCAGGGAGGGGGTATCCATGGAATACGAGCAGTACTTC CASREGVSMEYEQYF
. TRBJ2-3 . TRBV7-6 TGTGCCAGCAGCCGCACATCCACAGATACGCAGTATTTT CASSRTSTDTQYF
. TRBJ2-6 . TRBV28 TGTGCCAGCAGTTTATCGGCCGGGGCCAACGTCCTGACTTTC CASSLSAGANVLTF
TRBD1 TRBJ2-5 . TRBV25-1 TGTGCCAGCAGCACAGGGGGCTTTGGTGTGACCCAGTACTTC CASSTGGFGVTQYF
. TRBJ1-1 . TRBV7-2 TGTGCCAGCAGCTTAAGGACAGTGAACACTGAAGCTTTCTTT CASSLRTVNTEAFF
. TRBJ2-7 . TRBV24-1 TGTGCCACCGGGGCTATCGACGCCTCCGAGCAGTACTTC CATGAIDASEQYF
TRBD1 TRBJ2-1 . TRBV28 TGTGCCAGCAGTTTCATGTCTTTACAGGGGGCCTACAATGAGCAGTTCTTC CASSFMSLQGAYNEQFF
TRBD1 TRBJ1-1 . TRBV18 TGTGCCAGCTCACGAATACAGGGGCCTCGGAACACTGAAGCTTTCTTT CASSRIQGPRNTEAFF
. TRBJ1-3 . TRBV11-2 TGTGCCAGCAGCTTAGGTCCAAAGGGGGCTGGAAACACCATATATTTT CASSLGPKGAGNTIYF
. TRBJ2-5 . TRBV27 TGTGCCACCCTCAGCCGGGGGGCCCCGGAGACCCAGTACTTC CATLSRGAPETQYF
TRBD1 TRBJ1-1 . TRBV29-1 TGCAGCGTTGATGCAGGGGGGTTCGTGGGAGACACTGAAGCTTTCTTT CSVDAGGFVGDTEAFF